This T cell receptor beta chain was observed in a study of cytomegalovirus exposure and HLA in healthy donors. Study conclusions and caveats: The study dropped some indistinguishable V segments, TRBV6-2 and TRBV6-3 among them. The HLA-A and HLA-B alleles of most subjects were reportedly predicted accurately from TCR beta sequences.

PCR involved 60 Vbeta and 13 Jbeta primers. TCRdb's table, derived via immunoSEQ multiplex PCR, lists solely in-frame clones and lacks some. This table has 150,000 to 200,000 clones, more than 85% appearing once. As for this clone: Its antigen is undetermined. Mismatch with germline at one junction end may stem from a read error.

The CDR3 consists of 16 residues. Germline CDR1 and CDR2: SGHTA and FQGNSA. The sequence was obtained from a girl less than two years old in good health and CMV-seronegative. V is TRBV7-2 and J is TRBJ2-3; a possible D gene is TRBD2 (7 bases). Sequencing was performed on PBMCs. The CDR3 sequence: CASSLAGGGRTDTQYF. CDR3 DNA: TGTGCCAGCAGCCTAGCTGGGGGCGGGAGAACTGATACGCAGTATTTT.